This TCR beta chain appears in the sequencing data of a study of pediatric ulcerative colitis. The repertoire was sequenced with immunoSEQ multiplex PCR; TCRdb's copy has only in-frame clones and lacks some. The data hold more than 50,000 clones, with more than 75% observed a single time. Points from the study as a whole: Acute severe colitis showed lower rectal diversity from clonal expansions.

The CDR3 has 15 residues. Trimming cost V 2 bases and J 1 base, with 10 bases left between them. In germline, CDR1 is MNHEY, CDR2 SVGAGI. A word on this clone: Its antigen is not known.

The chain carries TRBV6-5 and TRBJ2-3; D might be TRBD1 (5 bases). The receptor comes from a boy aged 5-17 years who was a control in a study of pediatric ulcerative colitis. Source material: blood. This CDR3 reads CASSYGIGGTDTQYF. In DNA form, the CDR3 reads TGTGCCAGCAGTTACGGGATAGGGGGCACAGATACGCAGTATTTT.